This T cell receptor (beta chain) was captured by sequencing in a study of T cell repertoires in cytomegalovirus infection. TCRdb itself ran the reads through MiXCR, one entry per CDR3 protein. The sample has just under 500,000 distinct CDR3 sequences; roughly a third are singletons. Many counts were recorded for this clonotype. Its antigen is undetermined. The source was cultured PBMCs, collected from culture after CMV antigen stimulation. The receptor's source is a human donor in good health (CMV status not recorded). Some clones in this sample may be carry-over from other donors' samples.

The CDR3 nucleotides are TGTGCCAGCAGCCCAAGGGACAGCGGGAGAGGGACCTACGAGCAGTACTTC. Translating gives CASSPRDSGRGTYEQYF. The chain combines TRBV7-2 with TRBJ2-7; maybe TRBD2 (8 bases). The CDR3 covers 17 residues. V lost 5 bases and J lost 2, with 22 bases in between. Germline V gene lookup returns CDR1 SGHTA and CDR2 FQGNSA.